The 5 T cell receptor beta chains listed next were all sequenced from one sample in a study of response to subunit inactivated influenza vaccine. In TCRdb, the RT-PCR reads were re-called with MiXCR into one record per CDR3 protein. The sample has 450,000 to 600,000 distinct CDR3 sequences; approximately 15% are singletons. Sequenced here: CD4+ T cells sorted from PBMCs, sampled around 25 months after vaccination. All receptors come from a man aged 45 to 75 who received an inactivated influenza vaccine.

This clonotype was observed at least ten times. V is TRBV11-1 and J is TRBJ2-7; D unresolved. The CDR3 extends over 15 amino acids. V lost 0 bases and J lost 2, with 11 bases in between. Germline CDR1 is SGHAT and CDR2 is FQDESV (reference sequence). The CDR3, as DNA: TGTGCCAGCAGCTTAGCCCAGGCGAGGCCCTACGAGCAGTACTTC. Residues: CASSLAQARPYEQYF.

There are many counts of this clonotype. This chain links TRBV11-2 with TRBJ2-3; D is ambiguous. The CDR3 contains 13 residues. The germline V and J ends were trimmed by 3 bases and 6 bases, with 10 bases remaining between them. Germline lookup yields CDR1 SGHAT and CDR2 FQNNGV. The CDR3 is CASSFQAKDTQYF. The CDR3 DNA is TGTGCCAGCAGCTTCCAAGCTAAGGATACGCAGTATTTT.

The DNA for the CDR3 is TGCAGTGCTTCCCGGGAATGGAATTTTCAAAATGAAAAACTGTTTTTT. Its translation: CSASREWNFQNEKLFF. This chain links TRBV20-1 with TRBJ1-4, with D uncertain. The CDR3 covers 16 residues. Germline-derived CDR1 and CDR2 are DFQATT and SNEGSKA (reference sequence). V was cut by 5 bases and J by 5 bases, with 21 bases left in between.

Only a few counts were recorded for this clonotype. The V gene is TRBV3-1, the J gene TRBJ2-5, with D perhaps being TRBD1 or TRBD2 (6 bases each). Germline loops: CDR1 LGHDT, CDR2 YNNKEL (reference sequence). V lost 4 bases to trimming and J lost 2 bases, with 14 bases between them. The CDR3 runs to 15 residues. The CDR3 loop is CASSRRGGLQETQYF. CDR3 coding DNA: TGTGCCAGCAGCCGGAGAGGGGGGCTACAAGAGACCCAGTACTTC.

This clonotype was seen more than once but under ten times. The V call is TRBV7-9, the J call TRBJ2-7; tentative D call: TRBD1 (6 bases). The CDR3 runs to 14 residues. CDR1 SEHNR and CDR2 FQNEAQ come from the germline V gene (reference sequence). The V and J ends lost 3 bases and 5 bases respectively, with 14 bases between them. DNA of the CDR3: TGTGCCAGCAGCTTCCAGACAGGTTCGAACGAGCAGTACTTC. This encodes CASSFQTGSNEQYF.